Included here is one T cell receptor (beta chain) sequence, with context. Antigen: not known. This sample is drawn from a study of cytomegalovirus exposure and HLA in healthy donors. Regarding the study as a whole: An ancestry cluster, one associated with Asian ancestry, reportedly showed fewer N-insertions than the approximately 720-donor mean in a later analysis.

Nominally healthy donors were sampled, though unrecorded immune exposures were likely. Primers for the PCR totalled 60 Vbeta and 13 Jbeta. TCRdb's table, derived via immunoSEQ multiplex PCR, lists solely in-frame clones and lacks some. The table records around 300,000 clones, roughly 81% of them present only once. V was cut by 5 bases and J by 0 bases, with 12 bases left in between. Germline V CDR1 and CDR2: SGDLS, YYNGEE. The CDR3 covers 15 residues. Sequencing was done on a sample of PBMCs. The V gene is TRBV9, the J gene TRBJ2-1; weak D call: TRBD2 (7 bases). This sequence was found in a woman aged 35 to 49 in good health and CMV-seropositive. The CDR3 sequence is CASRRGGSSYNEQFF. The CDR3 bases are TGTGCCAGCAGGAGGGGGGGTAGCTCCTACAATGAGCAGTTCTTC.